This T cell receptor (beta chain) was found in a study of cytomegalovirus exposure and HLA in healthy donors. On this clone itself: Its specificity is unknown.

CDR1 and CDR2 from the germline V gene are SQVTM and ANQGSEA. Trimming took 7 bases from V and 7 from J, leaving 16 bases between them. The CDR3 has 12 residues. General study findings and limits: In vitro work confirmed that a few CMV-associated chains recognize CMV antigens. A later analysis found common viral pathogens apparently linked to several of the most significant clusters. As a later analysis showed, a missense DCLRE1C variant was linked to trimming of TCR beta V- and J-genes.

The primer mix had 60 Vbeta and 13 Jbeta primers. Authors' processing steps: An analysis performed later counted 73 million or so unique TCR beta chains (approximately 10 million of them shared). Method: immunoSEQ multiplex PCR; TCRdb's copy keeps in-frame clones and lacks some. V and J calls and clone size are given by that table; D and trimming were obtained from the DNA. There are about 160,000 clones in the sample; roughly 84% occur only once, and 1.9% lies in the top ten. The chain links TRBV29-1 to TRBJ1-2; D unclear. This clonotype originated in a man aged 18 to 35 in good health and CMV-seronegative. The specimen sequenced was PBMCs. CDR3 loop: CSARAPGGGYTF. CDR3 sequence (DNA): TGCAGCGCTAGGGCTCCCGGAGGTGGCTACACCTTC.